The next 2 T cell receptor beta chains were all read from a single sample in a study of tumor and adjacent non-tumor tissue in lung cancer. The library came from three nested PCR rounds adapted from ARM-PCR protocols. Each CDR3 protein gets one entry after TCRdb re-called the multiplex PCR reads with MiXCR. Found here are 85,000 to 100,000 distinct CDR3 sequences, 67% of them singletons; the top ten hold about 18%. This sample's RNA came from whole unsorted tissue. The sequencing input was lung tumor tissue. The source of these receptors is a man between 60 and 75 years old with non-small cell lung cancer.

The chain uses TRBV28 and TRBJ2-5; D might be TRBD2 (6 bases). The CDR3 extends over 15 amino acids. Germline CDR1 reads MDHEN; CDR2 reads SYDVKM. Trimming left V 2 bases short and J 0 bases short, with 10 bases between. The CDR3 DNA reads TGTGCCAGCAGTTTAAGTGCGGGAAACCAAGAGACCCAGTACTTC. Its protein is CASSLSAGNQETQYF.

A word on this clonotype: Mismatch with germline at one junction end may stem from a read error. V usage is TRBV4-3 and J usage is TRBJ2-1, with TRBD2 matching 10 bases. The CDR3 length is 16 residues. Germline V gene sequence: CDR1 LGHNA, CDR2 YSLEER. The DNA for the CDR3 is TGTGCCAGCAGCCAAGATGGGACTAGCGCCTACAATAAGCAGTTCTTC. Encoded protein: CASSQDGTSAYNKQFF.